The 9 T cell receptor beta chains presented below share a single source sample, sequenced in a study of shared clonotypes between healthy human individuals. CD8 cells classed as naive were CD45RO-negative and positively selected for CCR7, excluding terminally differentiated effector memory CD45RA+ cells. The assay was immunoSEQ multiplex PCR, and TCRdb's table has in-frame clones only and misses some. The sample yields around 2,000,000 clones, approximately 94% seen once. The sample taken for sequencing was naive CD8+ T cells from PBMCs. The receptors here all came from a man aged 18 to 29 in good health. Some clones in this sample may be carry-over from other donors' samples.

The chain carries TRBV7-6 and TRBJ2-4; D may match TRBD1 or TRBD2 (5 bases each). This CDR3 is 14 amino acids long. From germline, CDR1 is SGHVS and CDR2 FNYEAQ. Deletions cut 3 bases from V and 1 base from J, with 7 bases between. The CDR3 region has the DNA TGTGCCAGCAGCTTGGGGGAGGCCAAAAACATTCAGTACTTC. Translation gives CASSLGEAKNIQYF.

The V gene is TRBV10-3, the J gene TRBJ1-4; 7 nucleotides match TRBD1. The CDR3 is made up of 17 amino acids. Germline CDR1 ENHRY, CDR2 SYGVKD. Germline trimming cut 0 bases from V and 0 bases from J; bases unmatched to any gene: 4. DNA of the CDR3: TGTGCCATCAGTGAGTCCTTGGGACAGACAACTAATGAAAAACTGTTTTTT. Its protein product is CAISESLGQTTNEKLFF.

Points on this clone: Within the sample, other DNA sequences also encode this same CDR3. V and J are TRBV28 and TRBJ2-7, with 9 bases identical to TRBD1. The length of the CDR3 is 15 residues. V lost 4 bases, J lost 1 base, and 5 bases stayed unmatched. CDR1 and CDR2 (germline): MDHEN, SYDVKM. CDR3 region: CASSSPGQGSYEQYF. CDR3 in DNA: TGTGCCAGCAGTTCCCCGGGACAGGGTTCCTACGAGCAGTACTTC.

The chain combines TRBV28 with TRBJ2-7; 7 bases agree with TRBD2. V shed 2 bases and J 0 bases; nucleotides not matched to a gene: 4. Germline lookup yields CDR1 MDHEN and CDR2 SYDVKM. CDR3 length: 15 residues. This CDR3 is CASSLGRESSYEQYF. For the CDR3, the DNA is TGTGCCAGCAGTTTAGGGCGGGAGAGCTCCTACGAGCAGTACTTC.

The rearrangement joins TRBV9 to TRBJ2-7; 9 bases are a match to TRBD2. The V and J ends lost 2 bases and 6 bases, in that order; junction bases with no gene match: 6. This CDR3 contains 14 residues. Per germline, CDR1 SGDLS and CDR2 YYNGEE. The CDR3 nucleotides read TGTGCCAGCAGCGTGGGTAGCGGGAGCCGCGAGCAGTACTTC. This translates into CASSVGSGSREQYF. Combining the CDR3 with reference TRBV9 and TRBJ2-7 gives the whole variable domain DSGVTQTPKHLITATGQRVTLRCSPRSGDLSVYWYQQSLDQGLQFLIQYYNGEERAKGNILERFSAQQFPDLHSELNLSSLELGDSALYFCASSVGSGSREQYFGPGTRLTVT.

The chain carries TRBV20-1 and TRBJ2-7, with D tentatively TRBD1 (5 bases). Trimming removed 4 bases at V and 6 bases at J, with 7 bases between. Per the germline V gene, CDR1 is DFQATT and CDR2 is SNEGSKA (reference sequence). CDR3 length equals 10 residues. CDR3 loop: CSAKTAEQYF. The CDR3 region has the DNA TGCAGTGCTAAGACAGCCGAGCAGTACTTC.

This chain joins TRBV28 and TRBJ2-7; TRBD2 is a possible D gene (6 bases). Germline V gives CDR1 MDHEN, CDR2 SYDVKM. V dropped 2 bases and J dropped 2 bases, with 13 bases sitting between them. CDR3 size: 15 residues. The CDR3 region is CASSLIRGKPYEQYF. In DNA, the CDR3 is TGTGCCAGCAGTTTAATTCGGGGGAAGCCCTACGAGCAGTACTTC.

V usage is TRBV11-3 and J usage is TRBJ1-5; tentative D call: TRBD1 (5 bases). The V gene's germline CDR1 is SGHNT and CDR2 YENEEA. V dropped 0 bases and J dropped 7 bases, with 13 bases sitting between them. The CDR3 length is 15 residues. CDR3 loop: CASSLEGGGLQPQHF. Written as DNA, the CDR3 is TGTGCCAGCAGCTTAGAGGGCGGGGGTCTCCAGCCCCAGCATTTT.

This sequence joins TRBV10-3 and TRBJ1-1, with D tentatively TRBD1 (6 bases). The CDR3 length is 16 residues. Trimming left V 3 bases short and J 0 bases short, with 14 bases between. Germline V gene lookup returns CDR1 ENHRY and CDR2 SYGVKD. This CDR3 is CAISDGGVTLNTEAFF. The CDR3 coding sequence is TGTGCCATCAGTGACGGGGGCGTTACTTTGAACACTGAAGCTTTCTTT.